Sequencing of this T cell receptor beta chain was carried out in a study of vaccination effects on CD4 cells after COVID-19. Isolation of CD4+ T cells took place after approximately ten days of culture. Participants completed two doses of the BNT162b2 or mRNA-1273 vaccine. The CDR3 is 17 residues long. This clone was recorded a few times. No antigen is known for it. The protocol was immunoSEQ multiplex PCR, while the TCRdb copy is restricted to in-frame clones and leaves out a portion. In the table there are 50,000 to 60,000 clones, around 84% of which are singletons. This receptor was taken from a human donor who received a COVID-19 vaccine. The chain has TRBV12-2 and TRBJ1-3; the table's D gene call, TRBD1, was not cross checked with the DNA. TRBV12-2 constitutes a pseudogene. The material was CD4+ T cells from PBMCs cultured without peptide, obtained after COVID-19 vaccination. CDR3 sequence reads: CASRLADRVYSGNTIYF. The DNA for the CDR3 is TGTGCAAGTCGCTTAGCGGACAGGGTGTACTCTGGAAACACCATATATTTT.